Below are 9 T cell receptor beta chains sequenced from a single sample in a study of T cell responses to AZD1222 COVID-19 vaccine. Profiled with immunoSEQ multiplex PCR; TCRdb holds only in-frame clones, not every one. Of about 130,000 clones listed, around 87% are singletons. This material consisted of peripheral blood, taken on day 0 of AZD1222 vaccination. All receptors derive from an adult in good health.

The chain links TRBV19 to TRBJ1-2; the D is unclear. CDR3 length: 14 amino acids. Trimming removed 8 bases from V and 0 bases from J, with 13 bases in between. CDR1 and CDR2 (germline): LNHDA, SQIVND (reference sequence). CDR3 sequence reads: CASENSEPNYGYTF. As DNA, the CDR3 is TGTGCCAGTGAAAACAGCGAACCTAACTATGGCTACACCTTC. The variable domain in full, with the rest retrieved from reference TRBV19 and TRBJ1-2, is DGGITQSPKYLFRKEGQNVTLSCEQNLNHDAMYWYRQDPGQGLRLIYYSQIVNDFQKGDIAEGYSVSREKKESFPLTVTSAQKNPTAFYLCASENSEPNYGYTFGSGTRLTVV.

This rearrangement joins TRBV2 to TRBJ2-5; D possibly uses TRBD1 or TRBD2 (6 bases each). From germline, CDR1 is SNHLY and CDR2 FYNNEI. The CDR3 is made up of 12 amino acids. The germline V and J ends were trimmed by 10 bases and 4 bases, with 13 bases remaining between them. The CDR3 DNA is TGTGCCACCGGTGAGGGGGGAGAGACCCAGTACTTC. This sequence encodes CATGEGGETQYF. Full variable domain (rest looked up from reference TRBV2 and TRBJ2-5): EPEVTQTPSHQVTQMGQEVILRCVPISNHLYFYWYRQILGQKVEFLVSFYNNEISEKSEIFDDQFSVERPDGSNFTLKIRSTKLEDSAMYFCATGEGGETQYFGPGTRLLVL.

The gene calls are TRBV5-1 and TRBJ2-5; D assignment may be TRBD1 or TRBD2 (6 bases each). V lost 4 bases and J 4 bases, leaving 17 bases between the germline ends. Germline values: CDR1 SGHRS, CDR2 YFSETQ. The CDR3 length is 15 residues. CDR3 sequence (DNA): TGCGCCAGCAGCCCGGGGGCCCCCGGGGGAGAGACCCAGTACTTC. The encoded protein is CASSPGAPGGETQYF.

The rearrangement uses TRBV7-2 and TRBJ1-5, with D uncertain. Germline V gene lookup returns CDR1 SGHTA and CDR2 FQGNSA. Trimming cost V 2 bases and J 1 base, with 9 bases left between them. CDR3 length equals 15 residues. CDR3 sequence reads: CASSLPGRSNQPQHF. The CDR3 DNA reads as TGTGCCAGCAGCTTACCCGGGAGGAGCAATCAGCCCCAGCATTTT. The variable domain in full, completed from reference TRBV7-2 and TRBJ1-5, reads GAGVSQSPSNKVTEKGKDVELRCDPISGHTALYWYRQSLGQGLEFLIYFQGNSAPDKSGLPSDRFSAERTGGSVSTLTIQRTQQEDSAVYLCASSLPGRSNQPQHFGDGTRLSIL.

This clone was found once. The V gene is TRBV19, the J gene TRBJ2-1; tentatively, D is TRBD2 (6 bases). V shed 5 bases and J shed 9 bases, with 17 bases lying between them. The CDR3 spans 14 residues. Per germline, CDR1 LNHDA and CDR2 SQIVND (reference sequence). In nucleotides, the CDR3 is TGTGCCAGTAGTCCCGGGACTCCAGCCTCTGAGCAGTTCTTC. This codes for CASSPGTPASEQFF. The full variable domain, with the rest looked up from reference TRBV19 and TRBJ2-1, is DGGITQSPKYLFRKEGQNVTLSCEQNLNHDAMYWYRQDPGQGLRLIYYSQIVNDFQKGDIAEGYSVSREKKESFPLTVTSAQKNPTAFYLCASSPGTPASEQFFGPGTRLTVL.

The chain has TRBV28 and TRBJ2-7, with D possibly matching TRBD1 (6 bases). V was trimmed by 4 bases and J by 3 bases, leaving 16 bases between them. Germline CDR1 and CDR2: MDHEN and SYDVKM. CDR3 length: 15 amino acids. The CDR3 loop reads CASSSGVQGLYEQYF. The CDR3 nucleotides are TGTGCCAGCAGTTCCGGGGTTCAGGGGCTCTACGAGCAGTACTTC.

The V call is TRBV6-5, the J call TRBJ2-7; D possibly corresponds to TRBD2 (6 bases). V gave up 4 bases and J gave up 2 bases, with 9 bases separating them. The CDR3 totals 13 residues. The V gene's germline CDR1 is MNHEY and CDR2 SVGAGI. The CDR3 reads CASSSPGAYEQYF. The CDR3 DNA follows: TGTGCCAGCAGTTCCCCGGGGGCCTACGAGCAGTACTTC.

The V call is TRBV6-6, the J call TRBJ2-5; the match to TRBD2 covers 10 bases. The CDR3 extends over 15 amino acids. Per the germline V gene, CDR1 is MNHNY and CDR2 is SVGAGI (reference sequence). The junction had 5 bases not matched to a gene; V was cut back by 2 bases and J by 5 bases. In DNA, the CDR3 is TGTGCCAGCAGTTACCCAGCGGGGGGGCGGGAGACCCAGTACTTC. Encoded protein: CASSYPAGGRETQYF.

V is TRBV27 and J is TRBJ1-6; weak D call: TRBD1 (6 bases). Germline V CDR1 and CDR2: MNHEY, SMNVEV (reference sequence). Trimming removed 5 bases at V and 6 bases at J, with 14 bases between. The CDR3 spans 15 residues. CDR3 nucleotides: TGTGCCAGCAGTACCCGAGGGGGTATTAATTCACCCCTCCACTTT. As protein: CASSTRGGINSPLHF.